This TCR beta chain was recorded in a study of blood T cell repertoires in COVID-19. The authors' processing: Researchers report that nucleated cell counts were estimated from reference gene primer amplification. The method was immunoSEQ multiplex PCR; TCRdb's version includes in-frame clones alone and lacks a portion of them. The V and J calls and clone size were taken over from that table, and D and trimming were inferred from the DNA. The sample includes over 90,000 clones, roughly 86% of them seen just once. Germline CDR1 is SEHNR and CDR2 is FQNEAQ (reference sequence). Trimming shortened V by 2 bases and J by 0 bases, and 7 bases separated the two germline ends. The CDR3 length is 14 residues.

The sample consisted of peripheral blood. The rearrangement joins TRBV7-9 to TRBJ2-5, with D tentatively TRBD1 (5 bases). The TCR comes from a man between 40 and 49 years old with active or convalescent COVID-19. CDR3 in DNA: TGTGCCAGCAGCTTAATGACAGACCAAGAGACCCAGTACTTC. Its translation is CASSLMTDQETQYF.